These 13 T cell receptor beta chains were all obtained from the same sample, sequenced in a study of siplizumab effects on memory and regulatory T cells. Assay used: immunoSEQ multiplex PCR; TCRdb lists only in-frame clones, some missing. The table shows about 110,000 clones, with approximately 94% occurring only once. The sequenced material came from CD4+ T cells sorted from blood. The receptors here all came from a human donor in good health.

The genes are TRBV7-2 and TRBJ2-1; tentatively, D is TRBD2 (6 bases). V was clipped by 6 bases and J by 6 bases, with 12 bases between them. Per germline, CDR1 SGHTA and CDR2 FQGNSA. CDR3 length: 13 amino acids. CDR3 coding DNA: TGTGCCAGCAGGGTACTAGCTTCCAATGAGCAGTTCTTC. This codes for CASRVLASNEQFF. Together with reference TRBV7-2 and TRBJ2-1, the CDR3 gives the full variable domain: GAGVSQSPSNKVTEKGKDVELRCDPISGHTALYWYRQSLGQGLEFLIYFQGNSAPDKSGLPSDRFSAERTGGSVSTLTIQRTQQEDSAVYLCASRVLASNEQFFGPGTRLTVL.

This clone was seen more than once but under ten times. The rearrangement links TRBV6-5 to TRBJ1-6, with D tentatively TRBD1 (6 bases). The CDR3 extends over 13 amino acids. Trimming took off 9 bases at V and 7 bases at J, with 13 bases between the two ends. CDR1 is MNHEY, CDR2 SVGAGI, per germline. Here the CDR3 reads CASCQGRNSPLHF. CDR3 nucleotides: TGTGCCAGTTGTCAGGGGCGGAATTCACCCCTCCACTTT.

J is TRBJ2-1 and V is TRBV14, with 9 bases matching TRBD1. Germline lookup yields CDR1 SGHDN and CDR2 FVKESK. V trimming: 5 bases; J trimming: 7 bases; junction bases outside the gene matches: 18. CDR3 size: 18 residues. The CDR3 DNA follows: TGTGCCAGCAGCGTGGGACAGGGAATACCCTCCTGGCGGAATGAGCAGTTCTTC. This encodes CASSVGQGIPSWRNEQFF.

This sequence joins TRBV4-1 and TRBJ2-7; no firm D call. Trimming removed 1 base from V and 3 bases from J, with 10 bases in between. CDR1 is MGHRA, CDR2 YSYEKL, per germline. This CDR3 spans 14 amino acids. CDR3 nucleotide sequence: TGCGCCAGCAGCCAAGCCCCGGGTAACTACGAGCAGTACTTC. The encoded protein is CASSQAPGNYEQYF.

This clone was detected only once. The rearrangement joins TRBV11-2 to TRBJ2-4, with unresolved D. The CDR3 covers 14 residues. Trimming removed 1 base at V and 1 base at J, with 5 bases between. Germline V gene data show CDR1 as SGHAT and CDR2 as FQNNGV. The CDR3 region has the DNA TGTGCCAGCAGCTTAGGGGGTGCCAAAAACATTCAGTACTTC. The encoded protein is CASSLGGAKNIQYF. Together with reference TRBV11-2 and TRBJ2-4, the CDR3 gives the full variable domain: EAGVAQSPRYKIIEKRQSVAFWCNPISGHATLYWYQQILGQGPKLLIQFQNNGVVDDSQLPKDRFSAERLKGVDSTLKIQPAKLEDSAVYLCASSLGGAKNIQYFGAGTRLSVL.

The chain links TRBV11-2 to TRBJ2-5; 8 nucleotides agree with TRBD2. Germline V lookup: CDR1 SGHAT, CDR2 FQNNGV. V dropped 2 bases and J dropped 2; count of bases not matched to a gene: 4. The CDR3 length is 15 residues. Here the CDR3 DNA reads TGTGCCAGCAGCTTATCGGGGGGGTTTCAAGAGACCCAGTACTTC. Protein product: CASSLSGGFQETQYF.

This clone has a single count. The V call is TRBV15, the J call TRBJ1-1; D is possibly TRBD1 (5 bases). Deletions cut 3 bases from V and 2 bases from J, with 13 bases between. The CDR3 has 15 residues. Looked up from germline, CDR1 is LNHNV and CDR2 is YYDKDF (reference sequence). The CDR3 DNA is TGTGCCACCAGCAGTTCAGGGTCACCAAACACTGAAGCTTTCTTT. Its protein product is CATSSSGSPNTEAFF.

V gene TRBV4-1 combines with J gene TRBJ2-3; the D is unclear. The CDR3 loop spans 12 amino acids. Germline V lookup: CDR1 MGHRA, CDR2 YSYEKL. Trimming left V 1 base short and J 6 bases short, with 5 bases between. CDR3 loop: CASSQVGDTQYF. The CDR3, as DNA: TGCGCCAGCAGCCAAGTGGGTGATACGCAGTATTTT.

The genes are TRBV6-1 and TRBJ2-1; D is ambiguous. The length of the CDR3 is 15 residues. With 7 bases removed from V and 3 bases from J, the gap between germline ends came to 16 bases. Germline assignment: CDR1 MNHNS and CDR2 SASEGT. This CDR3 is CASNLSPGHYNEQFF. The DNA for the CDR3 is TGTGCCAGCAATTTGTCACCTGGTCACTACAATGAGCAGTTCTTC.

The chain links TRBV10-3 to TRBJ2-2; no clear D. V lost 10 bases and J lost 7, with 10 bases in between. The CDR3 loop spans 11 amino acids. The germline CDR1 and CDR2 sequences are ENHRY and SYGVKD. In DNA, the CDR3 is TGTGCCACGACGAGAGACGGGGAGCTGTTTTTT. Residues: CATTRDGELFF.

The gene calls are TRBV12-5 and TRBJ1-2; 9 bases agree with TRBD1. Trimming at V came to 6 bases and at J to 7 bases, leaving 9 bases not matched to a gene. The CDR3 has 14 amino acids. Germline V lookup: CDR1 LGHNT, CDR2 FRNRAP. The CDR3 DNA is TGTGCTAGTGGAACACAGGGGGCCGTTGGTGGCTACACCTTC. It codes for CASGTQGAVGGYTF. Together with reference TRBV12-5 and TRBJ1-2, the CDR3 gives the full variable domain: DARVTQTPRHKVTEMGQEVTMRCQPILGHNTVFWYRQTMMQGLELLAYFRNRAPLDDSGMPKDRFSAEMPDATLATLKIQPSEPRDSAVYFCASGTQGAVGGYTFGSGTRLTVV.

This clone was seen once. This chain links TRBV2 with TRBJ2-3; D may be TRBD2 (5 bases). CDR1 is SNHLY, CDR2 FYNNEI, per germline. The CDR3 loop spans 14 amino acids. Trimming left V 1 base short and J 5 bases short, with 10 bases between. In DNA, the CDR3 is TGTGCCAGCAGTGAAGGAGGGAGTGTAGATACGCAGTATTTT. Amino acids: CASSEGGSVDTQYF.

The chain joins TRBV15 to TRBJ2-3; 14 nucleotides match TRBD2. The junction had 9 bases not matched to a gene; V was cut back by 0 bases and J by 1 base. From germline, CDR1 is LNHNV and CDR2 YYDKDF (reference sequence). CDR3 length: 20 amino acids. Here the CDR3 reads CATSRDRGLAGGLGTDTQYF. Here the CDR3 DNA reads TGTGCCACCAGCAGAGATCGAGGACTAGCGGGGGGACTTGGCACAGATACGCAGTATTTT. Full variable domain (rest looked up from reference TRBV15 and TRBJ2-3): DAMVIQNPRYQVTQFGKPVTLSCSQTLNHNVMYWYQQKSSQAPKLLFHYYDKDFNNEADTPDNFQSRRPNTSFCFLDIRSPGLGDTAMYLCATSRDRGLAGGLGTDTQYFGPGTRLTVL.